Each of the 3 T cell receptor beta chains below was sequenced from the same sample in a study of blood T cell repertoires in COVID-19. Clones were sequenced by immunoSEQ multiplex PCR, and TCRdb holds only the in-frame ones, with some missing. This sample yields 100,000 to 150,000 clones, of which approximately 79% are seen a single time; 2.4% belongs to the top ten. Sequenced input: PBMCs or T cells enriched from blood (not recorded which). These TCRs come from a man aged 40-55 years with acute COVID-19.

The chain carries TRBV2 and TRBJ1-5, with 7 bases identical to TRBD1. Germline loops: CDR1 SNHLY, CDR2 FYNNEI. J lost 4 bases, V lost 1 base, and 4 bases had no gene match. CDR3 length: 15 residues. The CDR3 sequence is CASSEEGGQNQPQHF. Here the CDR3 DNA reads TGTGCCAGCAGTGAAGAAGGGGGCCAGAATCAGCCCCAGCATTTT.

This clone is a singleton in its sample. J is TRBJ1-4 and V is TRBV7-2; D ambiguous. The ends were cut back, 5 bases at V and 8 bases at J, with 15 bases in the middle. This CDR3 comprises 14 residues. Per the germline V gene, CDR1 is SGHTA and CDR2 is FQGNSA. The CDR3 nucleotides are TGTGCCAGCAGCCTTCGGGCTGGGGAGGAAAAACTGTTTTTT. The encoded protein is CASSLRAGEEKLFF.

The chain recombines TRBV18 with TRBJ2-7, with D maybe TRBD2 (5 bases). Germline V CDR1 and CDR2: KGHSH, LQKENI. CDR3 length: 14 residues. V lost 6 bases, J lost 4 bases, and 16 bases lay in between. DNA for the CDR3: TGTGCCAGCTCGCCCTCCCGGACGGGATACGAGCAGTACTTC. Its translation: CASSPSRTGYEQYF. Full variable domain (missing parts from reference TRBV18 and TRBJ2-7): NAGVMQNPRHLVRRRGQEARLRCSPMKGHSHVYWYRQLPEEGLKFMVYLQKENIIDESGMPKERFSAEFPKEGPSILRIQQVVRGDSAAYFCASSPSRTGYEQYFGPGTRLTVT.